This T cell receptor beta chain was captured in a study of shared T cell receptors in the human thymus (dated by TCRdb to about 2021). Regarding the complete study: The study examined how self-reactive, shared T-cell receptor alpha chains are generated in the human thymus.

V was cut back by 3 bases and J by 8 bases, leaving a gap of 14 bases between them. The germline V gene specifies MGHRA as CDR1 and YSYEKL as CDR2. From the cysteine up to the phenylalanine, the CDR3 has a length of 14 residues. Of all the DNA, just the CDR3 is kept, 42 bases in frame from base 1. The library was produced with the immunoSEQ multiplex PCR assay. TCRdb retrieved this table from immuneACCESS and kept in-frame rearrangements only. Not all clones are present; in checked studies, unresolved V genes account for under half, and no reason is known for the remainder. This sample gives roughly 710,000 clones in total; 70% to 90% of them show up just once. About 0.011% of the sample lies in the top ten. As regards this clone: What antigen it recognizes has not been identified. No clone much larger than this one lies a single base away; base qualities are absent.

These sequences were also reported in another study, on human thymus T cells. The second investigation adds: In Finland, the donors were immunologically healthy infants who were having open corrective cardiac surgery for congenital heart defects. Thymus tissue was obtained as surgical resects removed during corrective cardiac surgery. Both the thymic and the peripheral blood repertoires appeared to show biased V and J gene segment usage. According to the related research, thymic TCR repertoires were highly overlapping among unrelated individuals. TCR alpha and beta repertoires from fewer than ten infant thymus samples and four related peripheral blood samples were characterized in the study. Donor ages ranging from roughly 6 to 244 days were recorded, and roughly six male and a couple of female infants were included in the cohort. After being mechanically released from the tissue, thymocytes were kept at -70 degrees C in pellets of about 9-34 million cells. Genomic DNA was extracted from frozen cell pellets with a QIAsymphony instrument. Using the immunoSEQ multiplex PCR assay, the TCRB and TCRAD loci were amplified from a standardized quantity of quality-controlled genomic DNA. The V(D)J region was spanned by amplicons of a length sufficient to cover the CDR3 and to identify V and J genes. Through the commercial immunoSEQ service, the amplicons were sequenced on an Illumina platform. Primer bias and sequencing errors were corrected as previously described, and TCRAD and TCRB were defined on the basis of the IMGT database. immunoSEQ Analyzer 3.0 and VDJTools were used for repertoire analysis, which covered basic statistics, V/J segment usage, diversity estimates, rarefaction and pairwise overlap. Chao1, ChaoE, Efron-Thisted, Shannon and inverse Simpson indices were used to estimate diversity, which was also estimated on datasets down-sampled to the smallest sample. Repertoire overlap was assessed by strict matching of CDR3 nucleotide sequence, V gene and J gene, and clustering was done by Jaccard-based multidimensional scaling. On average, thymus samples gave 650,000 to 850,000 unique TCRB clonotypes, whereas blood samples gave around 80,000.

The sequenced sample was thymocytes. The sequence derives from a girl under three years old with a congenital heart defect. Donor details come from another sample of the same person, matched by shared clones. The V and J genes are TRBV4-1 and TRBJ2-1, with TRBD2 perhaps the D gene, on 5 matching bases. The CDR3 region: CASSHTGYEDEQFF. The DNA is TGCGCCAGCAGCCACACGGGATATGAGGATGAGCAGTTCTTC.